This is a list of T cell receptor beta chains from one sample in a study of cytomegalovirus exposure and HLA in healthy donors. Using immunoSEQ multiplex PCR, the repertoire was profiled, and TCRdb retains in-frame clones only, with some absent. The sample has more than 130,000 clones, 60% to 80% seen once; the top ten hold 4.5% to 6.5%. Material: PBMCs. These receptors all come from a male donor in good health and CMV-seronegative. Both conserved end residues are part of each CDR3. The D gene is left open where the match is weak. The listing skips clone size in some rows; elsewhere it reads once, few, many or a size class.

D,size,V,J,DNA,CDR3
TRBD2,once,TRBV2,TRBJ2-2,TGTGCCAGCAGTTTGACTAGCGAACGCACCGGGGAGCTGTTTTTT,CASSLTSERTGELFF
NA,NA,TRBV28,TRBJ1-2,TGTGCCAGCAGCCCCCAAGCGGGGGGCTACACCTTC,CASSPQAGGYTF
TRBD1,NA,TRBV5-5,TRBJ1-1,TGTGCCAGCACCCTGGGACAGCCGAACATGAACACTGAAGCTTTCTTT,CASTLGQPNMNTEAFF
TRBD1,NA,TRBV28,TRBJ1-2,TGTGCCAGCAGATCGACAGGGGGCCATGGCTACACCTTC,CASRSTGGHGYTF
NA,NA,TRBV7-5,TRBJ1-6,TGTGTCAGAGGGGGCCGGGGTAACGCAAAAAATAATTCACCCCTCCACTTT,CVRGGRGNAKNNSPLHF
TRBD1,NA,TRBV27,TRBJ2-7,TGTGCCAGCAGTTCCCTGGACAGGGCCTACGAGCAGTACTTC,CASSSLDRAYEQYF
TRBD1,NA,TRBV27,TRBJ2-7,TGTGCCAGCAGTTTATCGGGACAGTACTACGAGCAGTACTTC,CASSLSGQYYEQYF
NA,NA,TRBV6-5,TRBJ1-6,TGTGCCAGCAGTTCGATCCGGACAGATTATAATTCACCCCTCCACTTT,CASSSIRTDYNSPLHF
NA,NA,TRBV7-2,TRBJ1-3,TGTGCCAGCAGCCGTGGAAACACCATATATTTT,CASSRGNTIYF
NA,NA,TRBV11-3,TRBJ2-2,TGTGCCAGCAGCTTAGTAGGAGGGAGAGGTTCCGGGGAGCTGTTTTTT,CASSLVGGRGSGELFF
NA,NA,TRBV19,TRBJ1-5,TGTGCCAGTACTATGGGAACAGGACAGCCCCAGCATTTT,CASTMGTGQPQHF
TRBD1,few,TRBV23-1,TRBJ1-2,TGCGCCAGCAGTCAATACGGGACAGGGGTTATCTATGGCTACACCTTC,CASSQYGTGVIYGYTF
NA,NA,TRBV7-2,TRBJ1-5,TGTGCCAGCAGCGTAGACAGCTTCAATCAGCCCCAGCATTTT,CASSVDSFNQPQHF
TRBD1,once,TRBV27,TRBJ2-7,TGTGCCAGCAGTCACGACAGGGGGTCCGCCTACGAGCAGTACTTC,CASSHDRGSAYEQYF
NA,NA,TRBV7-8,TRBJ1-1,TGTGCCAGCAGCCCCGTCTTGAACACTGAAGCTTTCTTT,CASSPVLNTEAFF
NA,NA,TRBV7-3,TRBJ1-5,TGTGCCAGCAGCCCCGTCCTGTTGGCAGGGAGCAATCAGCCCCAGCATTTT,CASSPVLLAGSNQPQHF
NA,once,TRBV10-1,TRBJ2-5,TGCGCCAGCAGTGAGAGAGGGTATGGAGTGGAAACCCAGTACTTC,CASSERGYGVETQYF
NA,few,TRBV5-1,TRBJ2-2,TGCGCCAGCACCTGGGGCACCGCCTCGAACACCGGGGAGCTGTTTTTT,CASTWGTASNTGELFF
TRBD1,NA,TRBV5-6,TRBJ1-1,TGTGCCAGCAGCGTGGGACAGGGGATCACTGAAGCTTTCTTT,CASSVGQGITEAFF
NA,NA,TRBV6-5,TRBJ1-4,TGTGCCAGCAGTTACTCCGGGGGATGGCAACTGTTTTTT,CASSYSGGWQLFF
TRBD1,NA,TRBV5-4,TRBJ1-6,TGTGCCAGCAGCCAGGACAGGGTACATTCACCCCTCCACTTT,CASSQDRVHSPLHF
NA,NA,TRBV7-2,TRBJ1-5,TGTGCCAGCAGCTTGACACCAGGACAGCCCCAGCATTTT,CASSLTPGQPQHF
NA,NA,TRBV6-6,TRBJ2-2,TGTGCCAGCATTTTCCTTCCGGGTCCCCGAGGGGAGCTGTTTTTT,CASIFLPGPRGELFF
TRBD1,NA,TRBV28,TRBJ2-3,TGTGCCAGCAGTTATCAGGGGGTGGCAGATACGCAGTATTTT,CASSYQGVADTQYF
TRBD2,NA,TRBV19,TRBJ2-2,TGTGCCAGTAGTACCGGACTAGCGGGGGGGGCCGGGGAGCTGTTTTTT,CASSTGLAGGAGELFF
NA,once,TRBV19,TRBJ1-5,TGTGCCAGTAGTATAGGGACCCGGAGGACCCAGCATTTT,CASSIGTRRTQHF
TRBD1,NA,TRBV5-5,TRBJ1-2,TGTGCCAGCAGCTTGACAGGGGCGGGTGGCTACACCTTC,CASSLTGAGGYTF
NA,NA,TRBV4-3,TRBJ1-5,TGCGCCAGCAGCCAAGAAAGGACACTTTATAGCAATCAGCCCCAGCATTTT,CASSQERTLYSNQPQHF
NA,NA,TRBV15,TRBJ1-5,TGTGCCACCATACGAGGGGACGGAGGGACTCAGCCCCAGCATTTT,CATIRGDGGTQPQHF
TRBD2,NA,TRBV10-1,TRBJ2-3,TGCGCCAGCGTGAGCCCTAGCGGGGGGGCGGCAGATACGCAGTATTTT,CASVSPSGGAADTQYF
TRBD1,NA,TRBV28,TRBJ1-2,TGTGCCAGCGGGAGACAGGGGATTTTGGGTGGCTACACCTTC,CASGRQGILGGYTF
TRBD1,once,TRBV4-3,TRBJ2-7,TGCGCCAGCAGCCAGGACAGGGACTTCAGGATCTACGAGCAGTACTTC,CASSQDRDFRIYEQYF
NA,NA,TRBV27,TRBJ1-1,TGTGCCAGCAGTTCAGGACGGGGGGGAGGCTATGCTGAAGCTTTCTTT,CASSSGRGGGYAEAFF
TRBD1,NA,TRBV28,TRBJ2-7,TGTGCCAGCAGCCTCCTGACAGGGCCATACGAGCAGTACTTC,CASSLLTGPYEQYF
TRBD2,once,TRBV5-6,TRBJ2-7,TGTGCCAGCAGCTACCTCCTCGGCGGGGGGGCGAGGGAGCAGTACTTC,CASSYLLGGGAREQYF
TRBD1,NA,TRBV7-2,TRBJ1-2,TGTGCCAGCAACAGGGACAGGGGGCGCGTTAATGGCTACACCTTC,CASNRDRGRVNGYTF
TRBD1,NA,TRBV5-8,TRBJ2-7,TGTGCCAGCAGCATAGGACAGGGTACCTACGAGCAGTACTTC,CASSIGQGTYEQYF
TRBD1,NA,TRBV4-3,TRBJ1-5,TGCGCCAGCAGCCAAGAGGGGGGCAGGGGGTATCAGCCCCAGCATTTT,CASSQEGGRGYQPQHF
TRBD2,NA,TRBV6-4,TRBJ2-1,TGTGCCAGCAGCAAGACTAGCGGGGGCAATGAGCAGTTCTTC,CASSKTSGGNEQFF
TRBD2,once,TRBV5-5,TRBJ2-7,TGTGCCAGCAGTTTGCGGGGGGTAGGTGGCGAGCAGTACTTC,CASSLRGVGGEQYF
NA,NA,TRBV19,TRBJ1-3,TGTGCCAGTAGTATCGAGGCCTCTGGAAACACCATATATTTT,CASSIEASGNTIYF
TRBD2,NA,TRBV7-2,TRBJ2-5,TGTGCCAGCAGCCCAAACGGGGGGGACCAAGAGACCCAGTACTTC,CASSPNGGDQETQYF
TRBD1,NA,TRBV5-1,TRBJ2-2,TGCGCCAGCAGCTGGGGACAGACCGTGGCCGGGGAGCTGTTTTTT,CASSWGQTVAGELFF
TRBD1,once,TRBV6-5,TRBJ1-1,TGTGCCAGCAGTAAGGAACAGGGACAGCCTGAAGCTTTCTTT,CASSKEQGQPEAFF
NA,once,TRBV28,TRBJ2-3,TGTGCCAGCAGTGGGGGCAGTCTATTAGATACGCAGTATTTT,CASSGGSLLDTQYF
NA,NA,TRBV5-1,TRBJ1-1,TGCGCCAGCAGCTTTGGGAGTTGGAACACTGAAGCTTTCTTT,CASSFGSWNTEAFF
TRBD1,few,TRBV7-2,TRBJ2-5,TGTGCCAGCAGCTTAGAGGGACAGAAGACCCAGTACTTC,CASSLEGQKTQYF
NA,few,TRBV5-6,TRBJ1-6,TGTGCCAGCAGCTTAGAGGGCAGACCTAATTCACCCCTCCACTTT,CASSLEGRPNSPLHF